This T cell receptor (beta chain) comes out of a study of spatial heterogeneity in lung cancer (dated by TCRdb to the late 2010s). Context from the whole study: Beta-chain transcripts were consistently detected in greater numbers than alpha-chain transcripts, which likely reflected higher beta-chain transcript abundance. In non-small cell lung cancer, the study made a quantitative comparison of TCR alpha and beta repertoires among multiple tumor regions, matched nontumor lung and blood. Both alpha and beta chains were TCR-sequenced in samples taken at surgery, namely 220 tumor regions, fewer than 80 matched nontumor lung samples and about 52 PBMC samples. TCR transcript counts in tumor regions correlated strongly with a T cell transcriptional module score from matched bulk RNA-seq. Nonsynonymous mutation counts, determined by whole-exome sequencing of tumor tissue, were related to TCR repertoire features. In the raw uncorrected reads, each unique combination of TCR and UMI appeared more than ten times on average. The study at large found these results: Confirming at a functional level the hypothesis that regional TCRs recognize regional mutations was considered to require additional single-cell paired TCR alpha and beta sequencing. The number of expanded intratumoral alpha and beta TCRs correlated with the tumor nonsynonymous mutation count. TCR-seq coverage of tumor T cells was estimated to be only roughly 7.3% for alpha chains and more than 11% for beta chains. Counts of ubiquitous and regional expanded TCRs correlated with counts of ubiquitous and regional nonsynonymous mutations, respectively.

V is shortened by 3 bases, J by 1 base, and the region joining them spans 11 bases. There are 15 amino acids in the CDR3, from cysteine to phenylalanine inclusive. The sequence is cut down to CDR3 DNA, 45 bases in frame from base 1. Based on the germline V gene, the CDR1 and CDR2 sequences are MDHEN and SYDVKM. Libraries were constructed by 5' RACE. These reads were obtained on a NextSeq 500. The TCR library protocol attached a unique molecular identifier to each TCR cDNA molecule to allow correction of PCR and sequencing errors. The original pipeline was this. TCR identification, UMI-based error correction and CDR3 extraction were performed with Decombinator tools. Expanded TCRs were defined as those above a frequency of 2 per 1,000, corresponding to the top 1% of the tumor frequency distribution. Expanded tumor TCRs statistically deemed absent (corrected P<0.05) from at least one tumor region were classed as regional, and all other expanded tumor TCRs were classed as ubiquitous. Renyi diversity was computed with the R vegan package after each repertoire had been subsampled 100 times to 5,000 TCRs. CDR3 similarity networks were built from amino acid triplet string-kernel similarity, with CDR3s being connected when pairwise similarity was above 0.82. Using fastp at Q25 and MiXCR, TCRdb reprocessed the public reads and kept productive beta chains. CDR3 protein sequences are deduplicated, and each keeps its most common genes and DNA. The V and J calls follow TCRdb's processing rather than the paper's. This sample lists under 5,000 distinct CDR3 sequences; about 8.4% were detected once. Roughly 31% of the sample comes from the top ten.

This clonotype has more than one count but fewer than ten. Its antigen target is currently unknown. Per-base quality was not reported, and no clone a single base away is much larger than it. The intended sense of this specimen's time point label: sample taken at primary tumor resection. Donors were around 71 patients with early-stage, untreated non-small cell lung cancer from the lung TRACERx cohort. For TCR sequencing, whole RNA was extracted from tumor and nontumor lung tissue, or from cryopreserved PBMC samples, and no cell sorting was done. Patients were selected for TCR sequencing only if sufficient RNA was available from at least two tumor regions. Before selection, tumor and adjacent nontumor lung specimens were reviewed by a lung pathologist.

The sequence derives from a male donor with early-stage non-small cell lung cancer. Sequencing used lung tumor tissue, obtained at surgery. Recombination joined TRBV28 with TRBJ2-3, with the D gene not confidently named. CDR3 reads: CASSFYSQGTDTQYF. Here is the DNA: TGTGCCAGCAGTTTTTACTCCCAGGGCACAGATACGCAGTATTTT.